This TCR beta chain was recovered during a study of Ad26.COV2.S vaccination and SARS-CoV-2 variants. General study results and limits: Estimates derived from TCR breadth and depth analyses may have underestimated total T cell responses. Substantial post-vaccination breadth of spike-specific CD8+ and CD4+ T cell responses was reported.

The germline CDR1 and CDR2 sequences are MNHEY and SMNVEV (reference sequence). Trimming removed 6 bases from V and 4 bases from J; junction bases left unmatched: 5. This CDR3 contains 14 residues. About this clone itself: Its antigen is currently unknown.

The table came from immunoSEQ multiplex PCR; TCRdb's copy has only in-frame clones and leaves some out. The sample consists of around 370,000 clones, about 90% of them appearing once. The sequence was collected from a human donor who had recovered from COVID-19. The chain is built from TRBV27 and TRBJ2-7, with 11 bases identical to TRBD2. The specimen comprised peripheral blood, sampled after recovery from COVID-19. CDR3 loop: CASSSGTSGYEQYF. DNA of the CDR3: TGTGCCAGCAGCTCGGGGACTAGCGGTTACGAGCAGTACTTC.